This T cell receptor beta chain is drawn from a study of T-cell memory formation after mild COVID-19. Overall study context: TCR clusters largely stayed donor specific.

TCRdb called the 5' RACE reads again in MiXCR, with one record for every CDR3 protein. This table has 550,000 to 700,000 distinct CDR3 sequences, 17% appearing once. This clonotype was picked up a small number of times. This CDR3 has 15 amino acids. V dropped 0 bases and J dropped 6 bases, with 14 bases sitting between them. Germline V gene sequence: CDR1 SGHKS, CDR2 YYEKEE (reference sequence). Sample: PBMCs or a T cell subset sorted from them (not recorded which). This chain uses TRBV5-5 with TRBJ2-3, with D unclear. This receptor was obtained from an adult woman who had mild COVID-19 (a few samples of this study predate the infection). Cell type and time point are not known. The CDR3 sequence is CASSLVGLELDTQYF. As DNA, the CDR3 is TGTGCCAGCAGCTTGGTAGGCTTGGAGTTGGATACGCAGTATTTT.